This TCR beta chain stems from a study of blood T cell repertoires in COVID-19. This CDR3 has 16 amino acids. Trimming removed 5 bases from V and 5 bases from J; junction bases left unmatched: 11. Germline loops: CDR1 SGHAT, CDR2 FQNNGV. The method was immunoSEQ multiplex PCR; TCRdb's version includes in-frame clones alone and lacks a portion of them. Of some 87,000 clones listed, 70% to 90% were seen once; the top ten hold around 13%. Sequences were obtained from peripheral blood. V is TRBV11-2 and J is TRBJ2-7; 11 bases map to TRBD2. This receptor was obtained from a human donor in a cohort sampled during active COVID-19. The CDR3 is CASSPTVVAGGHEQYF. CDR3 bases: TGTGCCAGCAGCCCCACTGTGGTAGCGGGGGGGCACGAGCAGTACTTC.